One and the same sample provided the 21 T cell receptor beta chains below, sequenced in a study of cytomegalovirus exposure and HLA in healthy donors. The PCR used 60 Vbeta and 13 Jbeta primers. Measured with immunoSEQ multiplex PCR; TCRdb has only the in-frame clones, and not every one. Of about 94,000 clones listed, around four fifths are singletons. Material: PBMCs. The receptors here all came from a male donor in good health and CMV-seronegative.

The J gene is TRBJ2-1, the V gene TRBV28; 9 bases agree with TRBD2. J lost 6 bases, V lost 3 bases, and 12 bases had no gene match. The length of the CDR3 is 17 residues. The germline V gene has CDR1 MDHEN and CDR2 SYDVKM. The CDR3 bases are TGTGCCAGCAGTTTGCCCCCGGGAGCGGGGGGCGTCAATGAGCAGTTCTTC. Protein: CASSLPPGAGGVNEQFF.

V usage is TRBV10-2 and J usage is TRBJ1-5; weak D call: TRBD1 (6 bases). The CDR3 is 14 residues long. The germline CDR1 and CDR2 sequences are WSHSY and SAAADI. With 2 bases removed from V and 3 bases from J, the gap between germline ends came to 8 bases. As DNA, the CDR3 is TGCGCCAGCAGTGAGGGACAGTACAATCAGCCCCAGCATTTT. Protein product: CASSEGQYNQPQHF.

This sequence joins TRBV19 and TRBJ2-1; TRBD1 might be the D (5 bases). The germline gives CDR1 LNHDA, CDR2 SQIVND (reference sequence). This CDR3 is 15 amino acids long. V lost 3 bases and J lost 0, with 9 bases in between. The CDR3: CASSIQGYSYNEQFF. Here the CDR3 DNA reads TGTGCCAGTAGTATCCAGGGATACTCCTACAATGAGCAGTTCTTC.

CDR3 nucleotide sequence: TGTGCCAGCAGCCCCCAGGGTCGGAACACCGGGGAGCTGTTTTTT. Its protein product is CASSPQGRNTGELFF. The chain recombines TRBV7-3 with TRBJ2-2; D possibly corresponds to TRBD1 (5 bases). Deletions cut 5 bases from V and 1 base from J, with 11 bases between. Per the germline V gene, CDR1 is SGHTA and CDR2 is FQGTGA. This CDR3 has 15 amino acids.

The chain has TRBV19 and TRBJ1-3, with TRBD1 as a possible D gene (6 bases). Germline CDR1 LNHDA, CDR2 SQIVND (reference sequence). The CDR3 is 15 amino acids. Deletions cut 5 bases from V and 4 bases from J, with 15 bases between. The CDR3 nucleotides are TGTGCCAGTAGTTCCACAGGGCCAGACGGAAACACCATATATTTT. Its protein product is CASSSTGPDGNTIYF.

The V call is TRBV19, the J call TRBJ1-5, with TRBD1 identical over 9 bases. Germline CDR1 LNHDA, CDR2 SQIVND (reference sequence). V trimming: 6 bases; J trimming: 3 bases; junction bases outside the gene matches: 3. The CDR3 extends over 14 amino acids. The DNA of the CDR3 is TGTGCCAGTAGACAGGGGGCACCCAATCAGCCCCAGCATTTT. This translates into CASRQGAPNQPQHF.

The chain is built from TRBV9 and TRBJ1-2; D not resolved. Trimming shortened V by 2 bases and J by 5 bases, and 7 bases separated the two germline ends. Germline CDR1 and CDR2: SGDLS and YYNGEE. The CDR3 has 12 residues. The chain's CDR3 is CASSVPGYGYTF. CDR3 nucleotides: TGTGCCAGCAGCGTGCCGGGTTATGGCTACACCTTC.

This clone came up once. This chain connects TRBV18 to TRBJ2-7; D gene ambiguous. V lost 3 bases and J lost 0, with 18 bases in between. Germline lookup yields CDR1 KGHSH and CDR2 LQKENI. The CDR3 sequence is 17 residues long. This CDR3 is CASSPNQLRQSSYEQYF. The CDR3 region has the DNA TGTGCCAGCTCACCCAATCAGCTGAGACAAAGCTCCTACGAGCAGTACTTC.

V is TRBV5-5 and J is TRBJ1-1; D gene unclear. Trimming cost V 0 bases and J 4 bases, with 4 bases left between them. CDR1 is SGHKS and CDR2 is YYEKEE in the germline V gene (reference sequence). This CDR3 is 12 amino acids long. CDR3 DNA sequence: TGTGCCAGCAGCTTGGTCAGCACTGAAGCTTTCTTT. Translation gives CASSLVSTEAFF.

V usage is TRBV2 and J usage is TRBJ2-2; perhaps TRBD1 as D (6 bases). This CDR3 region has 15 residues. The germline V gene has CDR1 SNHLY and CDR2 FYNNEI. V dropped 4 bases and J dropped 2 bases, with 11 bases sitting between them. The CDR3 coding sequence is TGTGCCAGCAGTGCAACGGGACAAAACACCGGGGAGCTGTTTTTT. Amino acids: CASSATGQNTGELFF.

The gene calls are TRBV28 and TRBJ2-7; 8 bases are a match to TRBD1. The CDR3 is made up of 14 amino acids. V trimming: 5 bases; J trimming: 5 bases; junction bases outside the gene matches: 8. The germline V gene has CDR1 MDHEN and CDR2 SYDVKM. CDR3 sequence (DNA): TGTGCCAGCAGTCACCCCCCACAGGGGGACGAGCAGTACTTC. Protein sequence: CASSHPPQGDEQYF.

In its sample, this clone was seen once. J is TRBJ2-2 and V is TRBV9, with D possibly being TRBD2 (6 bases). CDR3 length: 17 amino acids. The V gene's germline CDR1 is SGDLS and CDR2 YYNGEE. Trimming pared 0 bases from V and 2 bases from J, leaving 14 bases between. The CDR3 DNA follows: TGTGCCAGCAGCGTAGTGGTGGGAGGAACTAACACCGGGGAGCTGTTTTTT. Protein sequence: CASSVVVGGTNTGELFF.

The sample holds one count of this clone. The chain is built from TRBV19 and TRBJ2-7, with no clear D. Germline V gene sequence: CDR1 LNHDA, CDR2 SQIVND (reference sequence). The CDR3 sequence is 13 residues long. Deletions cut 9 bases from V and 7 bases from J, with 19 bases between. Here the CDR3 reads CASALKNGWEQYF. DNA of the CDR3: TGTGCCAGCGCACTAAAGAACGGCTGGGAGCAGTACTTC.

This clone was seen only a few times. This chain's CDR3 is CASSIVSGQPIYEQYF. CDR3 coding DNA: TGTGCCAGTAGTATAGTCTCCGGACAGCCGATATACGAGCAGTACTTC. The V call is TRBV19, the J call TRBJ2-7; possible D gene TRBD1, 6 bases. The CDR3 runs 16 residues. Deletions cut 1 base from V and 4 bases from J, with 17 bases between. Germline-derived CDR1 and CDR2 are LNHDA and SQIVND (reference sequence).

This clone was observed once. At the DNA level, this CDR3 is encoded by other sequences in the same sample as well. This chain joins TRBV30 and TRBJ2-7, with D uncertain. V lost 7 bases and J lost 7, with 20 bases in between. CDR1 and CDR2 (germline): GTSNPN, SVGIG (reference sequence). CDR3 length: 13 residues. CDR3 nucleotides: TGTGCCTCTACGGGTCCTGCGCGAAATGAGCAGTACTTC. As protein: CASTGPARNEQYF.

This clone was seen a handful of times. The chain has TRBV6-1 and TRBJ1-6; possibly TRBD1 for D (5 bases). Germline assignment: CDR1 MNHNS and CDR2 SASEGT. V was shortened by 7 bases and J by 6 bases, with 13 bases between the two germline ends. The CDR3 runs 14 residues. Here the CDR3 DNA reads TGTGCCAGCAAATTACAGGAGACTAATTCACCCCTCCACTTT. This codes for CASKLQETNSPLHF.

The rearrangement links TRBV27 to TRBJ2-1; TRBD1 is a possible D gene (6 bases). V lost 5 bases, J lost 15 bases, and 17 bases lay in between. CDR1 and CDR2 from the germline V gene are MNHEY and SMNVEV (reference sequence). This CDR3 has 12 amino acids. CDR3 bases: TGTGCCAGCAGTGAAACAGGGTTTAGTTCGTTCTTC. It translates to CASSETGFSSFF.

This clone occurred a few times. The rearrangement joins TRBV7-9 to TRBJ2-7; maybe TRBD1 (6 bases). The germline V and J ends were trimmed by 5 bases and 1 base, with 18 bases remaining between them. The length of the CDR3 is 16 residues. Germline V lookup: CDR1 SEHNR, CDR2 FQNEAQ (reference sequence). The CDR3 reads CASSPKTGWESYEQYF. The CDR3, as DNA: TGTGCCAGCAGCCCTAAGACAGGCTGGGAGTCCTACGAGCAGTACTTC.

This chain links TRBV7-2 with TRBJ2-3, with D perhaps TRBD1 (5 bases). Germline V gives CDR1 SGHTA, CDR2 FQGNSA. The germline V and J ends were trimmed by 0 bases and 1 base, with 8 bases remaining between them. The CDR3 is made up of 15 amino acids. CDR3 sequence: CASSLAGLGTDTQYF. The DNA for the CDR3 is TGTGCCAGCAGCTTAGCGGGGCTTGGCACAGATACGCAGTATTTT.

A few counts support this clone. The CDR3 nucleotides are TGCGCCAGCAGCTTAGGAGCGGGGGCTCTAATCACAGATACGCAGTATTTT. Translated, it gives CASSLGAGALITDTQYF. The chain combines TRBV5-1 with TRBJ2-3, with 8 bases lining up with TRBD2. CDR1 is SGHRS and CDR2 is YFSETQ in the germline V gene. V trimming: 2 bases; J trimming: 2 bases; junction bases outside the gene matches: 10. CDR3 length: 17 residues.

As DNA, the CDR3 is TGTGCCAGCAGTACTACAAGACAGTCCGCCTACGAGCAGTACTTC. Its translation: CASSTTRQSAYEQYF. The genes are TRBV6-5 and TRBJ2-7; perhaps TRBD1 as D (5 bases). The CDR3 has 15 amino acids. From germline, CDR1 is MNHEY and CDR2 SVGAGI. V lost 5 bases and J lost 2, with 16 bases in between.